This T cell receptor beta chain was identified during a study of beta chain features in type 1 diabetes. Across the whole study: Researchers looked at about 110 million sorted cells across all samples.

This CDR3 spans 16 amino acids. Trimming left V 4 bases short and J 7 bases short, with 20 bases between. Germline V CDR1 and CDR2: SGHRS, YFSETQ. In regard to this clone: Its antigen is undetermined.

Every isolated RNA sample was fully reverse transcribed, so sequencing captured expressed TCRB transcripts. This table comes from immunoSEQ multiplex PCR, and its TCRdb copy is limited to in-frame clones, with some not included. The data hold about 150,000 clones, with about 8.1% observed a single time. Notes on the study in general: Naive, central memory and regulatory TCRB repertoires appeared more similar among patients than healthy donors. There were fewer insertions and more deletions at the VDJ junctions of type 1 diabetes patients. A cDNA-based sequencing approach could over-represent cells with high TCR expression.

This chain connects TRBV5-1 to TRBJ1-4, with D perhaps matching TRBD1 (6 bases). The receptor was isolated from a man aged 18 to 35 in good health. The specimen was central memory CD4+ T cells from blood. The CDR3 nucleotides are TGCGCCAGCAGCCCTCAAAATACAGGGTCGGGTGAAAAACTGTTTTTT. Translating it yields CASSPQNTGSGEKLFF.